This entry lists 27 T cell receptor beta chains sequenced from one sample in a study of STAT3 mutations in large granular lymphocyte leukemia. The study's findings and limits: At least one immunodominant TCR beta clonotype appeared in every T-cell large granular lymphocyte leukemia patient.

Profiling relied on immunoSEQ multiplex PCR, and the TCRdb table lists in-frame clones only, not all of them. This sample has 15,000 to 20,000 clones, with around four fifths found just once. No antigen has been identified for these receptors. Sequenced: peripheral blood mononuclear cells. Every receptor here comes from a man aged 50 to 60 with T-cell large granular lymphocyte leukemia. Some clones in this sample may be carry-over from other donors' samples.

The gene calls are TRBV5-1 and TRBJ1-2; 9 nucleotides line up with TRBD1. Trimming cost V 4 bases and J 3 bases; bases outside gene matches: 7. CDR1 and CDR2 from the germline V gene are SGHRS and YFSETQ. The CDR3 sequence is 15 residues long. CDR3 sequence (DNA): TGCGCCAGCAGCCCAAGGACAGGGGCTGACTATGGCTACACCTTC. Its translation is CASSPRTGADYGYTF.

The rearrangement uses TRBV7-2 and TRBJ2-7, with TRBD1 as a possible D gene (6 bases). V was cut by 1 base and J by 2 bases, with 9 bases left in between. The CDR3 is 14 residues long. Germline V gene lookup returns CDR1 SGHTA and CDR2 FQGNSA. The CDR3 reads CASSLDGGPYEQYF. As DNA, the CDR3 is TGTGCCAGCAGCTTAGATGGGGGCCCCTACGAGCAGTACTTC.

The rearrangement joins TRBV21-1 to TRBJ1-1. TRBV21-1 is termed a pseudogene. The CDR3 has 13 amino acids. CDR3 sequence: CASSPSLNTEAFF. As DNA, the CDR3 is TGTGCCAGCAGCCCTTCATTGAACACTGAAGCTTTCTTT.

V is TRBV5-1 and J is TRBJ2-5; no definite D call. V dropped 4 bases and J dropped 3 bases, with 4 bases sitting between them. The CDR3 loop spans 11 amino acids. Looked up from germline, CDR1 is SGHRS and CDR2 is YFSETQ. The CDR3 bases are TGCGCCAGCAGCGCCGAAGAGACCCAGTACTTC. Encoded protein: CASSAEETQYF.

The chain carries TRBV9 and TRBJ2-5, with 7 bases aligning to TRBD2. Germline V gene lookup returns CDR1 SGDLS and CDR2 YYNGEE. This CDR3 comprises 15 residues. The J segment lost 3 bases and the V segment lost 2 bases, leaving 7 bases of the junction unmatched. The CDR3 nucleotides read TGTGCCAGCAGCGTTTCCCCTAGCGGAGAAGAGACCCAGTACTTC. This sequence encodes CASSVSPSGEETQYF.

The chain links TRBV7-2 to TRBJ2-7; 10 positions agree with TRBD1. The V and J ends lost 3 bases and 5 bases, in that order; junction bases with no gene match: 4. This CDR3 region has 14 residues. Germline V gives CDR1 SGHTA, CDR2 FQGNSA. This chain's CDR3 is CASSFTTGGDEQYF. CDR3 DNA sequence: TGTGCCAGCAGCTTTACGACAGGGGGCGACGAGCAGTACTTC.

The chain has TRBV25-1 and TRBJ2-7, with 10 bases lining up with TRBD1. The CDR3 has 16 residues. V gave up 2 bases and J gave up 7 bases; unmatched junction bases: 11. Germline V gives CDR1 MGHDK, CDR2 SYGVNS. This chain's CDR3 is CASSEEGGQGGLEQYF. The CDR3 DNA sequence: TGTGCCAGCAGTGAAGAGGGCGGACAGGGGGGCCTGGAGCAGTACTTC.

In DNA form, the CDR3 reads TGTGCCAGCAGTTCACATGGACAGGGGATCTCCAATCAGCCCCAGCATTTT. Its protein product is CASSSHGQGISNQPQHF. The chain carries TRBV27 and TRBJ1-5; 9 nucleotides line up with TRBD1. The junction had 10 bases not matched to a gene; V was cut back by 4 bases and J by 3 bases. CDR1 is MNHEY and CDR2 is SMNVEV in the germline V gene (reference sequence). The CDR3 length is 17 residues.

A few counts support this clone. The chain couples TRBV29-1 to TRBJ1-2, with 7 bases aligning to TRBD1. Losses at the gene ends were 6 bases for V and 6 bases for J; bases not matched to a gene: 7. Germline assignment: CDR1 SQVTM and CDR2 ANQGSEA. This CDR3 has 12 amino acids. The CDR3 protein is CSVRQGIDGYTF. Here the CDR3 DNA reads TGCAGCGTCAGACAGGGTATCGATGGCTACACCTTC.

This clone was seen just once. The chain joins TRBV6-1 to TRBJ1-1, with 8 bases lining up with TRBD1. This CDR3 is 13 amino acids long. Trimming at V came to 6 bases and at J to 2 bases, leaving 2 bases not matched to a gene. Germline V gene lookup returns CDR1 MNHNS and CDR2 SASEGT. CDR3 in DNA: TGTGCCAGCAGGGACAGGGAAAACACTGAAGCTTTCTTT. It codes for CASRDRENTEAFF.

CDR3 DNA: TGTGCCAGCAGCCCTGCCTCGAAAGGAATCAATGAAAAACTGTTTTTT. Its protein is CASSPASKGINEKLFF. This sequence joins TRBV7-9 and TRBJ1-4; D is undetermined. Trimming took off 5 bases at V and 5 bases at J, with 18 bases between the two ends. CDR1 is SEHNR and CDR2 is FQNEAQ in the germline V gene (reference sequence). The CDR3 is made up of 16 amino acids.

The chain uses TRBV4-1 and TRBJ1-3; the match to TRBD1 covers 9 bases. Per the germline V gene, CDR1 is MGHRA and CDR2 is YSYEKL. The CDR3 runs to 18 residues. Trimming removed 2 bases from V and 4 bases from J; junction bases left unmatched: 12. Here the CDR3 DNA reads TGCGCCAGCAGCCAAAGGGTTACGGGACAGGGAGAAGGAAACACCATATATTTT. The encoded protein is CASSQRVTGQGEGNTIYF.

The J gene is TRBJ2-1, the V gene TRBV9; 8 bases are a match to TRBD2. The CDR3 length is 18 residues. Looked up from germline, CDR1 is SGDLS and CDR2 is YYNGEE. With V trimmed by 3 bases and J by 1 base, 12 bases remained unmatched. This CDR3 is CASSGFGTRIESYNEQFF. The DNA for the CDR3 is TGTGCCAGCAGCGGATTCGGGACTAGGATTGAGTCCTACAATGAGCAGTTCTTC.

The rearrangement joins TRBV7-9 to TRBJ1-3; D might be TRBD1 (5 bases). The length of the CDR3 is 14 residues. Trimming left V 4 bases short and J 4 bases short, with 11 bases between. The germline gives CDR1 SEHNR, CDR2 FQNEAQ (reference sequence). The CDR3 region is CASSSWDGGNTIYF. CDR3 nucleotide sequence: TGTGCCAGCAGCTCCTGGGACGGAGGAAACACCATATATTTT.

V and J are TRBV25-1 and TRBJ2-3, with 13 bases aligning to TRBD2. Germline V lookup: CDR1 MGHDK, CDR2 SYGVNS. V lost 4 bases to trimming and J lost 6 bases; unmatched junction nucleotides: 7. The CDR3 is 16 residues long. CDR3 protein: CASSARTSGSRDTQYF. The CDR3 DNA follows: TGTGCCAGCAGTGCGAGGACTAGCGGGAGTAGGGATACGCAGTATTTT. The whole variable domain, filled in from reference TRBV25-1 and TRBJ2-3, reads EADIYQTPRYLVIGTGKKITLECSQTMGHDKMYWYQQDPGMELHLIHYSYGVNSTEKGDLSSESTVSRIRTEHFPLTLESARPSHTSQYLCASSARTSGSRDTQYFGPGTRLTVL.

The V and J genes are TRBV6-5 and TRBJ1-3; 9 nucleotides agree with TRBD1. Germline CDR1 and CDR2: MNHEY and SVGAGI. The CDR3 is 16 amino acids. The trim removed 4 bases at V and 1 base at J, leaving 5 bases unmatched. The CDR3 region is CASSLTGGVSGNTIYF. The CDR3 nucleotides read TGTGCCAGCAGTTTGACAGGGGGTGTATCTGGAAACACCATATATTTT.

The V gene is TRBV2, the J gene TRBJ1-4, with D unclear. The CDR3 sequence is 13 residues long. In germline, CDR1 is SNHLY, CDR2 FYNNEI. V was shortened by 6 bases and J by 5 bases, with 10 bases between the two germline ends. The CDR3 coding sequence is TGTGCCAGCAGGCTCGACGAGAATGAAAAACTGTTTTTT. It yields the protein CASRLDENEKLFF.

The V gene is TRBV5-1, the J gene TRBJ1-1, with D tentatively TRBD1 (6 bases). This CDR3 has 14 residues. Germline values: CDR1 SGHRS, CDR2 YFSETQ. V gave up 2 bases and J gave up 3 bases, with 11 bases separating them. CDR3: CASSLQGGDTEAFF. The CDR3 DNA sequence: TGCGCCAGCAGCTTACAGGGTGGTGACACTGAAGCTTTCTTT.

This chain links TRBV7-3 with TRBJ2-7; the match to TRBD1 covers 7 bases. This CDR3 region has 14 residues. J was trimmed by 3 bases and V by 2 bases; bases with no gene match: 4. The germline gives CDR1 SGHTA, CDR2 FQGTGA. The CDR3 loop reads CASSLARGNYEQYF. CDR3 DNA: TGTGCCAGCAGCTTAGCCAGGGGGAACTACGAGCAGTACTTC.

The CDR3 sequence: CASSYVQGISYEQYF. CDR3 bases: TGTGCCAGCAGTTACGTTCAGGGGATCTCCTACGAGCAGTACTTC. The J gene is TRBJ2-7, the V gene TRBV6-5; tentatively, D is TRBD1 (6 bases). The V gene's germline CDR1 is MNHEY and CDR2 SVGAGI. The CDR3 loop spans 15 amino acids. With 2 bases removed from V and 0 bases from J, the gap between germline ends came to 11 bases.

This chain connects TRBV6-1 to TRBJ1-5; D remains ambiguous. Trimming left V 7 bases short and J 6 bases short, with 13 bases between. In germline, CDR1 is MNHNS, CDR2 SASEGT. The CDR3 sequence is 13 residues long. The CDR3, as DNA: TGTGCCAGCAATATATGGGAAGGTCAGCCCCAGCATTTT. It specifies CASNIWEGQPQHF.

The chain carries TRBV6-1 and TRBJ1-1; a possible D gene is TRBD1 (5 bases). This CDR3 comprises 15 residues. Germline loops: CDR1 MNHNS, CDR2 SASEGT. Between the trimmed V and J ends, which lost 3 bases and 1 base, there was a span of 12 bases. CDR3 sequence: CASSDKGAANTEAFF. In nucleotides, the CDR3 is TGTGCCAGCAGTGATAAAGGGGCAGCGAACACTGAAGCTTTCTTT.

Only one count was recorded for this clone. This rearrangement joins TRBV4-1 to TRBJ1-5; 9 bases match TRBD1. The J segment lost 5 bases and the V segment lost 1 base, leaving 6 bases of the junction unmatched. This CDR3 has 16 amino acids. Germline CDR1 and CDR2: MGHRA and YSYEKL. The CDR3 nucleotides are TGCGCCAGCAGCCAAGGCTGGGACAGGGCAGATCAGCCCCAGCATTTT. Translated: CASSQGWDRADQPQHF.

The chain is built from TRBV6-6 and TRBJ2-1; D is possibly TRBD2 (5 bases). Germline V CDR1 and CDR2: MNHNY, SVGAGI (reference sequence). The CDR3 is 11 residues long. The V end lost 8 bases, the J end lost 7 bases, and 9 bases lay between the germline ends. CDR3 sequence reads: CASWGENEQFF. CDR3 DNA sequence: TGTGCCAGCTGGGGAGAAAATGAGCAGTTCTTC.

The V and J genes are TRBV28 and TRBJ1-4; D not certain. V lost 4 bases and J lost 0, with 9 bases in between. Germline loops: CDR1 MDHEN, CDR2 SYDVKM. This CDR3 contains 15 residues. The CDR3 spells CASSSEDATNEKLFF. The CDR3 DNA reads as TGTGCCAGCAGTTCTGAGGACGCAACTAATGAAAAACTGTTTTTT.

V gene TRBV23-1 combines with J gene TRBJ2-7, with D uncertain. TRBV23-1 is filed as an ORF, its function uncertain. With 2 bases removed from V and 0 bases from J, the gap between germline ends came to 8 bases. CDR3 length equals 14 residues. DNA of the CDR3: TGCGCCAGCAGTCAAAGGGTCTGCTCCTACGAGCAGTACTTC. It codes for CASSQRVCSYEQYF.

The chain couples TRBV18 to TRBJ2-3; D is unresolved. The CDR3 is 12 residues long. V was clipped by 0 bases and J by 5 bases, with 3 bases between them. Looked up from germline, CDR1 is KGHSH and CDR2 is LQKENI. The CDR3 spells CASSPPGDTQYF. The CDR3, as DNA: TGTGCCAGCTCACCACCGGGAGATACGCAGTATTTT.